The sequence of this T cell receptor (beta chain) was determined in a study of blood T cells in healthy people across ages. Study-wide results and limits: The lack of PBMC sorting stopped any conclusive naive versus antigen-experienced comparison.

A word on this clonotype: Its matching antigen is unknown.

From germline, CDR1 is SGHRS and CDR2 YFSETQ. This CDR3 has 17 amino acids. The germline V and J ends were trimmed by 4 bases and 7 bases, with 23 bases remaining between them. A sample-barcoded 5' primer and a J-beta primer mix were used in a second PCR of about 7 to 11 cycles. TCRdb reprocessed the 5' RACE reads via MiXCR and lists one record per CDR3 protein. Of more than 800,000 distinct CDR3 sequences in the sample, about 28% were seen once. The source is a woman older than 75 in good health. The sequencing sample was made of blood. This chain links TRBV5-1 with TRBJ2-2, with D perhaps matching TRBD1 or TRBD2 (5 bases each). CDR3 protein: CASSPQVGRSRVGELFF. The CDR3 nucleotides are TGCGCCAGCAGCCCACAGGTGGGCAGGTCGAGGGTCGGGGAGCTGTTTTTT.